One and the same sample provided the 20 T cell receptor beta chains below, sequenced in a study of blood T cells in healthy people across ages. Primers used in a second PCR of about 7 to 12 cycles were a sample-barcoded 5' primer and a J-beta primer mix. A single record per CDR3 protein comes from TCRdb applying MiXCR to the 5' RACE reads. The sample has some 940,000 distinct CDR3 sequences; roughly 28% are singletons. The same data also went into a second study, on T cells of mothers and their children.

Sequenced input: blood. The receptor set was obtained from a woman between 35 and 50 years old in good health.

This clonotype showed up just a few times. J is TRBJ2-7 and V is TRBV5-5, with D possibly being TRBD1 (6 bases). Germline loops: CDR1 SGHKS, CDR2 YYEKEE (reference sequence). The CDR3 has 17 residues. V lost 4 bases to trimming and J lost 4 bases, with 24 bases between them. The CDR3, as DNA: TGTGCCAGCAGCCCGGACAGTCCATACGAAATGAATTACGAGCAGTACTTC. As protein: CASSPDSPYEMNYEQYF.

In this sample, this clonotype turned up many times. J is TRBJ2-7 and V is TRBV29-1, with D unresolved. Germline CDR1 reads SQVTM; CDR2 reads ANQGSEA. V was cut by 7 bases and J by 5 bases, with 15 bases left in between. CDR3 size: 12 residues. The CDR3 region is CSGSSSTHEQYF. The CDR3 bases are TGCAGCGGTTCCTCGAGTACCCACGAGCAGTACTTC.

The sample holds many counts of this clonotype. V is TRBV7-2 and J is TRBJ2-1; D remains ambiguous. This CDR3 has 12 residues. V lost 3 bases and J 7 bases, leaving 7 bases between the germline ends. In germline, CDR1 is SGHTA, CDR2 FQGNSA. Written as DNA, the CDR3 is TGTGCCAGCAGCTTCGGCTGGAATGAGCAGTTCTTC. It encodes CASSFGWNEQFF.

This sequence joins TRBV7-3 and TRBJ2-7, with D perhaps matching TRBD2 (7 bases). Per the germline V gene, CDR1 is SGHTA and CDR2 is FQGTGA. V was clipped by 2 bases and J by 4 bases, with 15 bases between them. CDR3 length: 15 residues. Here the CDR3 reads CASSLGGGAGYEQYF. CDR3 bases: TGTGCCAGCAGCTTAGGGGGGGGCGCTGGTTACGAGCAGTACTTC.

This chain links TRBV20-1 with TRBJ1-2; TRBD1 aligns across 9 bases. CDR1 DFQATT and CDR2 SNEGSKA come from the germline V gene (reference sequence). This CDR3 is 13 amino acids long. The ends lost 1 base at V and 7 bases at J; junction bases unmatched: 4. CDR3 DNA: TGCAGTGCTAGAGGGACAGGGGAGGGTGGCTACACCTTC. Translated, it gives CSARGTGEGGYTF.

This clonotype was counted at least ten times. V is TRBV29-1 and J is TRBJ2-5, with TRBD1 matching 7 bases. Germline CDR1 SQVTM, CDR2 ANQGSEA. V dropped 5 bases and J dropped 1; count of bases not matched to a gene: 4. The CDR3 loop spans 13 amino acids. CDR3 nucleotide sequence: TGCAGCGTTTGGTGGACAGGCCAAGAGACCCAGTACTTC. This gives the protein CSVWWTGQETQYF.

This clonotype was counted ten times or more. The chain combines TRBV7-2 with TRBJ1-2, with D maybe TRBD1 (6 bases). V shed 0 bases and J shed 2 bases, with 10 bases lying between them. Germline CDR1 is SGHTA and CDR2 is FQGNSA. The length of the CDR3 is 15 residues. The CDR3 protein is CASSLAMDRNYGYTF. The CDR3 DNA reads as TGTGCCAGCAGCTTAGCAATGGACAGAAACTATGGCTACACCTTC.

This clonotype was counted many times. The chain links TRBV3-1 to TRBJ1-2, with 7 positions matching TRBD1. V lost 6 bases, J lost 0 bases, and 7 bases stayed unmatched. The CDR3 sequence is 15 residues long. From germline, CDR1 is LGHDT and CDR2 YNNKEL (reference sequence). CDR3 loop: CASSPTGTANYGYTF. The CDR3 nucleotides read TGTGCCAGCAGTCCTACCGGGACAGCTAACTATGGCTACACCTTC.

The gene calls are TRBV7-2 and TRBJ1-5; D may be TRBD1 (5 bases). The germline CDR1 and CDR2 sequences are SGHTA and FQGNSA. V was clipped by 0 bases and J by 8 bases, with 17 bases between them. The length of the CDR3 is 16 residues. The CDR3 region is CASSLAQHRWNEPQHF. DNA for the CDR3: TGTGCCAGCAGCTTAGCGCAACACAGGTGGAATGAGCCCCAGCATTTT.

In DNA, the CDR3 is TGTGCCTGGACGTGGAGCACAGATACGCAGTATTTT. Protein product: CAWTWSTDTQYF. The rearrangement uses TRBV30 and TRBJ2-3; D gene ambiguous. V lost 4 bases to trimming and J lost 0 bases, with 5 bases between them. This CDR3 spans 12 amino acids. Germline V lookup: CDR1 GTSNPN, CDR2 SVGIG (reference sequence).

The table lists this clonotype with many counts. The chain joins TRBV4-3 to TRBJ2-7; no clear D gene. The CDR3 runs to 15 residues. With 0 bases removed from V and 0 bases from J, the gap between germline ends came to 9 bases. Germline CDR1 is LGHNA and CDR2 is YSLEER. This CDR3 reads CASSQDGFSSYEQYF. In DNA form, the CDR3 reads TGCGCCAGCAGCCAAGATGGATTTTCCTCCTACGAGCAGTACTTC.

To note about this clonotype: A much larger clone lies a single base off, so this may be a read error. The CDR3: CSAVGLAGLNSYNEQFF. As DNA, the CDR3 is TGCAGCGCAGTGGGACTAGCGGGCCTAAACTCCTACAATGAGCAGTTCTTC. The chain links TRBV29-1 to TRBJ2-1; 12 bases are a match to TRBD2. The V gene end was trimmed by 7 bases and the J gene end by 0 bases; junction bases not matched to a gene: 10. This CDR3 spans 17 amino acids. Germline CDR1 reads SQVTM; CDR2 reads ANQGSEA.

With respect to this clonotype: The junction departs from the called germline gene at one end, perhaps through a read error. The V and J genes are TRBV7-9 and TRBJ2-7, with 10 bases aligning to TRBD1. TRBJ2-5 matches the DNA end more closely, so the J call is doubtful. The CDR3 runs to 15 residues. Germline V gene lookup returns CDR1 SEHNR and CDR2 FQNEAQ (reference sequence). CDR3: CTSSPDRGVRETQYF. CDR3 DNA sequence: TGTACCAGCAGCCCGGACAGGGGGGTACGAGAGACCCAGTACTTC.

The chain joins TRBV15 to TRBJ2-5, with 8 nucleotides matching TRBD2. This CDR3 comprises 14 residues. V was clipped by 5 bases and J by 9 bases; unmatched bases: 11. Germline V gene data show CDR1 as LNHNV and CDR2 as YYDKDF (reference sequence). CDR3 amino acids: CATSVGGGTAAQYF. The CDR3 nucleotides read TGTGCCACCAGCGTCGGCGGGGGGACCGCGGCCCAGTACTTC.

J is TRBJ1-5 and V is TRBV5-4; weak D call: TRBD1 (6 bases). Germline V gives CDR1 SGHNT, CDR2 YYREEE (reference sequence). This CDR3 is 13 amino acids long. V lost 0 bases and J lost 10, with 11 bases in between. CDR3 in amino acids: CASSLEGGPPQHF. CDR3 sequence (DNA): TGTGCCAGCAGCTTGGAGGGGGGCCCCCCCCAGCATTTT.

J is TRBJ1-2 and V is TRBV29-1; TRBD1 aligns across 7 bases. The CDR3 is 13 amino acids. V shed 7 bases, J shed 8 bases, and the junction held 13 bases outside the gene matches. Germline V gene data show CDR1 as SQVTM and CDR2 as ANQGSEA. The DNA for the CDR3 is TGCAGCGCTAGGGACAGCGGGGGGAACGGCTACACCTTC. Amino acids: CSARDSGGNGYTF.

This clonotype was counted ten times or more. The V gene is TRBV4-2, the J gene TRBJ2-5, with 9 bases fitting TRBD1. Germline V CDR1 and CDR2: LGHNA, YNFKEQ. Trimming removed 0 bases from V and 6 bases from J; junction bases left unmatched: 8. CDR3 length: 16 amino acids. The CDR3, as DNA: TGTGCCAGCAGCCAAGATTCGTCGGACAGGGGTCAGACCCAGTACTTC. Its translation: CASSQDSSDRGQTQYF.

Points on this clonotype: Its ends do not fully match the called genes, so a read error is possible. V is TRBV9 and J is TRBJ2-1, with 7 bases identical to TRBD1. Germline CDR1 reads SGDLS; CDR2 reads YYNGEE. This CDR3 is 13 amino acids long. The CDR3 protein is CAGSAGGFNEQFF. CDR3 nucleotides: TGTGCCGGCAGCGCAGGGGGTTTCAATGAGCAGTTCTTC.

This clonotype was seen ten or more times. The rearrangement joins TRBV29-1 to TRBJ2-5, with D perhaps matching TRBD1 (5 bases). V shed 4 bases and J shed 0 bases, with 12 bases lying between them. Looked up from germline, CDR1 is SQVTM and CDR2 is ANQGSEA. The length of the CDR3 is 14 residues. The CDR3 is CSVGVARDQETQYF. The CDR3, as DNA: TGCAGCGTTGGGGTGGCCAGGGACCAAGAGACCCAGTACTTC.

This clonotype has more than one count but fewer than ten. This chain connects TRBV4-1 to TRBJ2-1, with 16 bases aligning to TRBD2. Germline lookup yields CDR1 MGHRA and CDR2 YSYEKL. The CDR3 length is 20 residues. The V and J ends lost 1 base and 1 base, in that order; junction bases with no gene match: 7. The CDR3 is CASSQVGLAGGPWSYNEQFF. CDR3 nucleotides: TGCGCCAGCAGCCAAGTGGGACTAGCGGGGGGGCCTTGGTCCTACAATGAGCAGTTCTTC.